The following is a T cell receptor beta chain sequence with its context. V was pared by 5 bases and J by 2 bases, with 10 bases between. Germline V gene lookup returns CDR1 SGHNT and CDR2 YYREEE (reference sequence). There are 13 residues in the CDR3. This specimen comes from a study of a mutant IDH1 vaccine in newly diagnosed glioma. Profiled with immunoSEQ multiplex PCR; TCRdb holds only in-frame clones, not every one. The sample has 92,000 or so clones; roughly four fifths are singletons. Noted time point: baseline, week 1 (first vaccination visit). The treatment is: pre-vaccination baseline after standard-of-care therapy. Donor tumors were new WHO grade 3 or 4 IDH1-mutant, ATRX-lost astrocytomas.

The J gene is TRBJ1-1, the V gene TRBV5-4, with D possibly matching TRBD1 (6 bases). The sample was PBMCs, taken from a glioma patient treated with radiotherapy, temozolomide or both. The clonotype originates from a man between 35 and 55 years old with glioma. Some clones in this sample may be carry-over from other donors' samples. CDR3 amino acids: CASREQGNTEAFF. The CDR3, as DNA: TGTGCCAGCAGGGAACAGGGAAACACTGAAGCTTTCTTT. Drawing the rest from reference TRBV5-4 and TRBJ1-1, the complete variable domain is ETGVTQSPTHLIKTRGQQVTLRCSSQSGHNTVSWYQQALGQGPQFIFQYYREEENGRGNFPPRFSGLQFPNYSSELNVNALELDDSALYLCASREQGNTEAFFGQGTRLTVV.